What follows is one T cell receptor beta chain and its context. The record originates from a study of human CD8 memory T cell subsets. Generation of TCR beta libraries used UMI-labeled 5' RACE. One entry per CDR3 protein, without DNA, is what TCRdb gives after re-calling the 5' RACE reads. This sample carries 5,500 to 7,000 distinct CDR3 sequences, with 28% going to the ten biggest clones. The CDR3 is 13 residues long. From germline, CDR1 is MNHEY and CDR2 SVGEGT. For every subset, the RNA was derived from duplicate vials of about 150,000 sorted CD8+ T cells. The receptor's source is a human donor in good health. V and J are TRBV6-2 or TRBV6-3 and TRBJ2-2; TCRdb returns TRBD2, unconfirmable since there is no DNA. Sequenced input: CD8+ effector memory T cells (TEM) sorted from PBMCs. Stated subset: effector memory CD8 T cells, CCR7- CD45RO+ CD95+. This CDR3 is CATSGTNTGELFF.